These 3 T cell receptor beta chains were sequenced from one sample in a study of human T cells and chemical hapten exposure. Stated time point: pre-sensitization, week 0. Treatment in this sample: therapeutic diphenylcyclopropenone sensitization with weekly scalp DPC. One entry per CDR3 protein results from TCRdb running MiXCR on the RACE reads. The sample lists about 380,000 distinct CDR3 sequences; approximately 5.1% were seen once. The sample consisted of whole blood, taken in connection with sensitization to the hapten diphenylcyclopropenone (DPC). These TCRs come from a woman aged 45-60 years with alopecia areata. Some clones in this sample may be carry-over from other donors' samples.

This clonotype came up many times. The V gene is TRBV11-2, the J gene TRBJ2-7; TRBD2 matches at 8 bases. The CDR3 is 15 residues long. The germline gives CDR1 SGHAT, CDR2 FQNNGV. Trimming at V came to 1 base and at J to 3 bases, leaving 5 bases not matched to a gene. The CDR3 coding sequence is TGTGCCAGCAGCTTAGCGTCGGGAGGGATCTACGAGCAGTACTTC. Translating gives CASSLASGGIYEQYF. The complete variable domain, with remaining parts taken from reference TRBV11-2 and TRBJ2-7, reads EAGVAQSPRYKIIEKRQSVAFWCNPISGHATLYWYQQILGQGPKLLIQFQNNGVVDDSQLPKDRFSAERLKGVDSTLKIQPAKLEDSAVYLCASSLASGGIYEQYFGPGTRLTVT.

The chain has TRBV29-1 and TRBJ2-3, with D hard to call. Germline CDR1 reads SQVTM; CDR2 reads ANQGSEA. The CDR3 length is 15 residues. Between the trimmed V and J ends, which lost 1 base and 6 bases, there was a span of 17 bases. CDR3 loop: CSVEGGAGEFDTQYF. DNA of the CDR3: TGCAGCGTTGAAGGAGGAGCCGGAGAGTTTGATACGCAGTATTTT.

This clonotype was counted only a few times. V and J are TRBV5-5 and TRBJ2-7, with D possibly being TRBD2 (5 bases). Germline CDR1 and CDR2: SGHKS and YYEKEE (reference sequence). V lost 2 bases to trimming and J lost 6 bases, with 15 bases between them. The CDR3 consists of 14 residues. Here the CDR3 DNA reads TGTGCCAGCAGCTTACACCGGGGAAGGTTCGAGCAGTACTTC. This encodes CASSLHRGRFEQYF.